This TCR beta chain was recorded in a study of cytomegalovirus exposure and HLA in healthy donors. The V end was cut by 0 bases, the J end by 8 bases, with 11 bases between. This CDR3 has 13 residues. Per the germline V gene, CDR1 is GTSNPN and CDR2 is SVGIG (reference sequence). Both 60 Vbeta primers and 13 Jbeta primers went into the PCR. Produced via immunoSEQ multiplex PCR; TCRdb's table is partial and in-frame only. In the table there are under 200,000 clones, 70% to 80% of which are singletons. Input material: PBMCs. V is TRBV30 and J is TRBJ2-1; D unclear. This clonotype was obtained from a woman in her twenties or thirties in good health and CMV-seropositive. CDR3 DNA: TGTGCCTGGAGTGTTTCTAGGCGAGATGAGCAGTTCTTC. Protein product: CAWSVSRRDEQFF.